This TCR beta chain comes out of a study of blood T cell repertoires in COVID-19. Study-level background: T cells, B-cell-depleted T cells, or PBMCs provided the cDNA or gDNA that served as material.

With regard to this clone: This sample includes further DNA sequences coding for the same CDR3.

Here immunoSEQ multiplex PCR was the method, and the copy in TCRdb shows in-frame clones only, minus some. The sample has roughly 180,000 clones; almost 85% are singletons. Participant ages covered about 18 to 95 years across about two dozen US areas. Assignments of participants to cohorts depended upon their own reported clinical history. Donors in Cohort 3 who had recovered were those with two negative PCRs, healthcare professional clearance, or resolution of their symptoms. Sequenced sample: PBMCs or T cells enriched from blood (not recorded which). The source of this sequence is a man in his forties or fifties who had recovered from COVID-19.

In DNA, the CDR3 is TGTGCCAGCAGTTACTCGGACAGGGGACGGAGTTCACCCCTCCACTTT. Its protein product is CASSYSDRGRSSPLHF. The chain employs TRBV6-5 and TRBJ1-6; 9 bases fit TRBD1. After removal of 0 bases from V and 9 bases from J, the junction contained 6 bases not matched to a gene. CDR1 is MNHEY and CDR2 is SVGAGI in the germline V gene. The CDR3 runs to 16 residues.